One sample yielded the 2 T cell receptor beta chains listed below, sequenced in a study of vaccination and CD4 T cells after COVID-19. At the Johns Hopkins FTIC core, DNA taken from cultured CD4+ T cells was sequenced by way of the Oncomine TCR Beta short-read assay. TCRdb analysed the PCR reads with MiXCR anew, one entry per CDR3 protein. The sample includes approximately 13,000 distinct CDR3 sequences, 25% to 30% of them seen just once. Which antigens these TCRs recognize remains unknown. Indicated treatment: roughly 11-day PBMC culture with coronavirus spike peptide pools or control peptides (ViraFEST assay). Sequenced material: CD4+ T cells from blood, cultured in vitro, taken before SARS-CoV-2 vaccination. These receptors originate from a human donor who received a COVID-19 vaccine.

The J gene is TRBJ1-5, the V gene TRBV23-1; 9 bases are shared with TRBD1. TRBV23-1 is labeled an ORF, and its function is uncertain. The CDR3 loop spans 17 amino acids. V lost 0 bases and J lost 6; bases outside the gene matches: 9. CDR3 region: CASSQSAPATGGQPQHF. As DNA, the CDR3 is TGCGCCAGCAGTCAATCGGCCCCAGCGACAGGGGGTCAGCCCCAGCATTTT.

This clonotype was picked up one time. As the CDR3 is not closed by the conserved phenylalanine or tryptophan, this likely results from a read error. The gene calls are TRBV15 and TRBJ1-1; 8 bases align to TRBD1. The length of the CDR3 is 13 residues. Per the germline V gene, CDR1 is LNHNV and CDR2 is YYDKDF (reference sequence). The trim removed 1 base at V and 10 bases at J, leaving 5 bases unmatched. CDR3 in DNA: TGTGCCACCAGCAGAGGGGTAACAGGGGGAGCTTTCCTT. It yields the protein CATSRGVTGGAFL.